This TCR beta chain was profiled in a study of T cell responses to AZD1222 COVID-19 vaccine. Looking at the study overall: Pooled together were second doses at about 4 or about 12 weeks.

TCRdb keeps only in-frame clones here, not all; method: immunoSEQ multiplex PCR. Of some 130,000 clones listed, around 90% were seen once; the top ten hold roughly 2%. Overall study results and limits: Reportedly, close to half of spike-specific TCRs are directed against unmutated variant regions. Only a handful of AZD1222 recipients, roughly 6 in all, had baseline seropositivity.

The CDR3 covers 13 residues. The trim removed 2 bases at V and 7 bases at J, leaving 0 bases unmatched. Germline V CDR1 and CDR2: SQVTM, ANQGSEA. A word on this clone: The target antigen is unknown.

Sequences were derived from peripheral blood, sampled on day 0 of AZD1222 vaccination. The chain combines TRBV29-1 with TRBJ2-1, with TRBD2 matching over 12 bases. This receptor was obtained from an adult in good health. CDR3 bases: TGCAGCGTTGAAACTAGCGGGAGGAATGAGCAGTTCTTC. Amino acid sequence: CSVETSGRNEQFF.